The present T cell receptor beta chain was sequenced within a study of response to subunit inactivated influenza vaccine. TCRdb called the RT-PCR reads again in MiXCR, with one record for every CDR3 protein. The table includes some 190,000 distinct CDR3 sequences, roughly an eighth detected once. V lost 4 bases and J lost 4, with 11 bases in between. This CDR3 contains 15 residues. Germline CDR1 and CDR2: SNHLY and FYNNEI. The chain has TRBV2 and TRBJ1-6; no clear D. The sample in question was CD8+ T cells sorted from PBMCs, obtained more than 4 days after vaccination. The receptor comes from a man over 45 who received an inactivated influenza vaccine. The CDR3 reads CASSVAANYNSPLHF. The DNA of the CDR3 is TGTGCCAGCAGTGTGGCAGCGAATTATAATTCACCCCTCCACTTT.